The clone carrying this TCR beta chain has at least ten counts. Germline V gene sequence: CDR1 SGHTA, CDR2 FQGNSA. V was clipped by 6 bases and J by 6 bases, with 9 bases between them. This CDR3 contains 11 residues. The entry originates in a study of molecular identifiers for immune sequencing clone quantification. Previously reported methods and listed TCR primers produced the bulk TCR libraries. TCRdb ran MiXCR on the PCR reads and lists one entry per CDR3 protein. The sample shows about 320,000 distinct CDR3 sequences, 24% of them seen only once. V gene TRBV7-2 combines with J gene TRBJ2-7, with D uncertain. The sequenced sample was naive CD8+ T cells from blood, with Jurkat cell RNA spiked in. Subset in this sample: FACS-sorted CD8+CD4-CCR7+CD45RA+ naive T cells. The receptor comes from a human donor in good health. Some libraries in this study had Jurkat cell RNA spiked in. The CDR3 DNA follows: TGTGCCAGCAGTCCTCTCTTCGAGCAGTACTTC. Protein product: CASSPLFEQYF.